This TCR beta chain originates from a study of T-cell memory formation after mild COVID-19. This clonotype was seen ten or more times. Its antigen remains unidentified. 5'RACE with constant-segment primers yielded barcoded, UMI-tagged TCR alpha and TCR beta cDNA libraries. MiXCR, applied by TCRdb to the 5' RACE reads, yields one record per CDR3 protein. The sample carries 250,000 to 350,000 distinct CDR3 sequences, 19% recorded once. V trimming: 7 bases; J trimming: 0 bases; junction bases outside the gene matches: 6. Germline CDR1 and CDR2: MNHEY and SMNVEV (reference sequence). This CDR3 has 15 amino acids. General observations from the study: Among CD4+ contracting clones, most were CM and EM, and CD8+ ones EMRA.

This chain uses TRBV27 with TRBJ2-3, with 8 bases that match TRBD2. This TCR derives from a man between 18 and 35 years old who had mild COVID-19 (a few samples of this study predate the infection). Cell type and time point are not known. The sequenced sample consisted of PBMCs or a T cell subset sorted from them (not recorded which). The CDR3 DNA follows: TGTGCCAGCAAACACGGGGGGGTAAGCACAGATACGCAGTATTTT. It is translated as CASKHGGVSTDTQYF.